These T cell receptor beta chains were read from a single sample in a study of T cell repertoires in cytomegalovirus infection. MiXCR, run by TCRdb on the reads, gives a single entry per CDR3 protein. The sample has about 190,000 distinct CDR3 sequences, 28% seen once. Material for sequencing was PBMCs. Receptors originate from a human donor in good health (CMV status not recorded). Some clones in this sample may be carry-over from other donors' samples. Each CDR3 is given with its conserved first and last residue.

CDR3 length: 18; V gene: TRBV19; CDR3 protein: CASSTAQGRVYSNQPQHF
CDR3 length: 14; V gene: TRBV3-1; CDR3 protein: CASSPYTLNYGYTF
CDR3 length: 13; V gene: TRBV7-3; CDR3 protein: CASSRTGGQPQHF
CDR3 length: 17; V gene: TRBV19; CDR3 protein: CASSMSTTGSSYNEQFF
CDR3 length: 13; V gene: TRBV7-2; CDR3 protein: CASSFQTEETQYF
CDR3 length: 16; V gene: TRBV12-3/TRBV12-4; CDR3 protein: CASSRLQGASGQPQHF
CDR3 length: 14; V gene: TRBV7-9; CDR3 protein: CASSSGTGSDEQFF
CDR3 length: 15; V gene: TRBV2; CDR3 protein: CASSEFSLAAYEQYF
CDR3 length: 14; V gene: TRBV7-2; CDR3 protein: CASSRSGGDQPQHF
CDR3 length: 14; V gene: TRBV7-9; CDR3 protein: CASMTGRTNEKLFF
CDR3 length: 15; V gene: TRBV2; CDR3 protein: CASSTRTTLGTEAFF
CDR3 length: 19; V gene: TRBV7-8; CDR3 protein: CASSLVGDWAGHLDTEAFF
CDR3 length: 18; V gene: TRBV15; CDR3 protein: CATSRGGDLSGAGAEQYF
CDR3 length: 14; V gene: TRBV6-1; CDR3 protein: CASSYRYGSTEAFF
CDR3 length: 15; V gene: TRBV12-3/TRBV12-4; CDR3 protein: CASSLAAGAPGEQYF
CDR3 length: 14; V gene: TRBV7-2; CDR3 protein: CASSSGGRVSEQYF
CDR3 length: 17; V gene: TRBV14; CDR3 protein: CASSHKRGQGVSYEQYF
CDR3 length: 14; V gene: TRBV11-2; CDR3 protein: CASSLEGSNEKLFF
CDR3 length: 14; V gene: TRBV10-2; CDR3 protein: CSSKGSSPQGPQHF
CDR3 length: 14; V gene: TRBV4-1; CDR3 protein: CASSLPGRPETQYF
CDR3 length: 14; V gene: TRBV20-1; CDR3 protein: CSASVQGSGNTIYF
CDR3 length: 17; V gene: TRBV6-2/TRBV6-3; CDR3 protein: CASSYSWARTYYQPQHF
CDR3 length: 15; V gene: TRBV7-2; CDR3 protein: CASSADRVGTDTQYF
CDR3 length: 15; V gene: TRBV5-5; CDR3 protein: CASSLWEGLGNEQFF
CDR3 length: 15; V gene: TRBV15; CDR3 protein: CATSRDGLSNQPQHF
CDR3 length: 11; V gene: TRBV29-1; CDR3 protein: CSSRVNYEQYF
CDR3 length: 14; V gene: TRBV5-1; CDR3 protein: CASSLGAGAKSQHF
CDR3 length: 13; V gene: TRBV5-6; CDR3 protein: CASSLTAPETQYF
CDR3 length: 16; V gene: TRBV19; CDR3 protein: CASSIGGDRANTEAFF
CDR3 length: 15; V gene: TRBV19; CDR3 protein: CASTPEGTGFQPQHF
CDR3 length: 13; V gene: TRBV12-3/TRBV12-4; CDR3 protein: CASSLGRRETQYF
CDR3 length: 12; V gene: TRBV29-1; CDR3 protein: CSVARGGTEAFF
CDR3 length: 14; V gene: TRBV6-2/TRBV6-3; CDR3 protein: CASSHGELNTEAFF
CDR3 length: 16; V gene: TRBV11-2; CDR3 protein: CASSPVRSRGPDGYTF
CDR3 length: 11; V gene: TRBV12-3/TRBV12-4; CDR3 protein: CASQGTGELFF
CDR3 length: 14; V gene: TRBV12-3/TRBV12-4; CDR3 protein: CASTRGQANSPLHF
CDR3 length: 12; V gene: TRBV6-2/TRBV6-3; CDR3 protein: CASSSVNQAEYF
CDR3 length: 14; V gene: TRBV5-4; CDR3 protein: CASSSQGYTGELFF
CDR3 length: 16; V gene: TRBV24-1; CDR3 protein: CATSDSADRGTVELFF
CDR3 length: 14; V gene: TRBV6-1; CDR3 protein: CASNEQGRTYEQYF